This T cell receptor (beta chain) was captured by sequencing in a study of T-cell reconstitution after alpha-beta-depleted transplantation in children. This clonotype was observed at least ten times. The length of the CDR3 is 14 residues. V gave up 0 bases and J gave up 3 bases, with 8 bases separating them. Unique molecular identifiers were incorporated during preparation of the TCRbeta library. MiXCR, run by TCRdb on the PCR reads, gives a single entry per CDR3 protein. Counted here are about 490,000 distinct CDR3 sequences, over 9.5% occurring once; the ten biggest clones make up approximately 2%.

The chain employs TRBV12-3 or TRBV12-4 and TRBJ1-2; no reliable D call. The source is a child between 2 and 9 years old with inherited bone marrow failure, due to receive a stem cell transplant. Sample: PBMCs, taken before TCRalphabeta/CD19-depleted stem cell transplant. CDR3 protein: CASSLANTYYGYTF. DNA of the CDR3: TGTGCCAGCAGTTTAGCCAATACGTACTATGGCTACACCTTC.